The T cell receptor beta chain under discussion was sequenced for a study of control samples from healthy donors and cancer patients. The data were produced by immunoSEQ multiplex PCR, yet TCRdb's version contains in-frame clones alone and is incomplete. The table has approximately 60,000 clones, 65% to 90% seen once; the top ten hold roughly 5%. Trimming stripped 6 bases from V and 8 bases from J, with 22 bases between. This CDR3 is built from 16 residues. The germline V gene has CDR1 MDHEN and CDR2 SYDVKM. V and J are TRBV28 and TRBJ1-4; D not certain. The sequence was collected from a man between 40 and 49 years old in good health. Sequencing was performed on blood. DNA of the CDR3: TGTGCCAGCAGCACCCCTTCCCGATCCGGGAGGGAAAAACTGTTTTTT. This sequence encodes CASSTPSRSGREKLFF.